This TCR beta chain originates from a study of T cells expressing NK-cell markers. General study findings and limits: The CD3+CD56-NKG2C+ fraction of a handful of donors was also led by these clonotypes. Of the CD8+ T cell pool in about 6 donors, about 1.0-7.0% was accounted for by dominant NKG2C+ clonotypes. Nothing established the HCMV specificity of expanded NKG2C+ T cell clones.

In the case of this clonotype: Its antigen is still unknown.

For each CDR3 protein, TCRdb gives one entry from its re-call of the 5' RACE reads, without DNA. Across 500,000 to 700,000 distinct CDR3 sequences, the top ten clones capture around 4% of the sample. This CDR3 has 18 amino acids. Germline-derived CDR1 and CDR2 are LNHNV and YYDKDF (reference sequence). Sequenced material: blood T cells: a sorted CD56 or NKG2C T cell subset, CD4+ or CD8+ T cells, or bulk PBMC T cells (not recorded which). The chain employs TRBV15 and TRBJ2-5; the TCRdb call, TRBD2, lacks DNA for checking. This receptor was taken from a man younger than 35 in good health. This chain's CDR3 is CATSRDRGRLAGQETQYF.